This passage covers 18 T cell receptor beta chains from one sample sequenced in a study of T cells expressing NK-cell markers (dated by TCRdb to the early 2020s). The protocol used for the library was 5' RACE. The sequencer was an Illumina HiSeq 2000. The reads, reprocessed by TCRdb, yield one row per CDR3 protein sequence and no DNA. The table held for this sample gives around 100,000 distinct CDR3 sequences. The ten largest clones capture around a sixth of the sample. The sample consisted of blood T cells: a sorted CD56 or NKG2C T cell subset, CD4+ or CD8+ T cells, or bulk PBMC T cells (not recorded which). The receptors come from a woman between 18 and 70 years old in good health.

The rearrangement links TRBV5-4 to TRBJ2-1. This CDR3 has 11 residues. Germline lookup yields CDR1 SGHNT and CDR2 YYREEE (reference sequence). CDR3 in amino acids: CASSLADEQFF.

The chain employs TRBV20-1 and TRBJ1-6; TCRdb picks TRBD1, but there is no DNA to check that call. This CDR3 has 14 amino acids. Germline V gene data show CDR1 as DFQATT and CDR2 as SNEGSKA (reference sequence). CDR3 protein: CSAAVGAENSPLHF.

The chain uses TRBV6-1 and TRBJ1-5; the D call of TRBD1 rests on TCRdb alone, since no DNA is present to check it. The CDR3 spans 18 residues. Germline assignment: CDR1 MNHNS and CDR2 SASEGT. This chain's CDR3 is CASSEDRTGEYPWQPQHF.

The rearrangement joins TRBV15 to TRBJ2-1; TCRdb designates TRBD1, a call that cannot be tested without DNA. Germline V gene sequence: CDR1 LNHNV, CDR2 YYDKDF (reference sequence). The CDR3 loop spans 13 amino acids. The CDR3 sequence: CATSAAGGGEQFF. The full variable domain, rest sourced from reference TRBV15 and TRBJ2-1, is DAMVIQNPRYQVTQFGKPVTLSCSQTLNHNVMYWYQQKSSQAPKLLFHYYDKDFNNEADTPDNFQSRRPNTSFCFLDIRSPGLGDTAMYLCATSAAGGGEQFFGPGTRLTVL.

The chain is built from TRBV6-2 or TRBV6-3 and TRBJ2-1; as DNA is missing, the TRBD2 call by TCRdb cannot be tested. The CDR3 covers 17 residues. Germline-derived CDR1 and CDR2 are MNHEY and SVGEGT. This CDR3 reads CASSSHVAGSSYNEQFF.

The CDR3 here is CSAGTSGLLYNEQFF. The chain employs TRBV20-1 and TRBJ2-1; TCRdb proposes TRBD2, but this gene call is untestable without DNA. The V gene's germline CDR1 is DFQATT and CDR2 SNEGSKA (reference sequence). CDR3 size: 15 residues.

This chain links TRBV25-1 with TRBJ2-1; TCRdb's D call, TRBD1, is unchecked because there is no DNA. From germline, CDR1 is MGHDK and CDR2 SYGVNS. CDR3 length: 14 amino acids. The chain's CDR3 is CASSEKTVYNEQFF.

This chain uses TRBV12-3 or TRBV12-4 with TRBJ1-1. The CDR3 is made up of 15 amino acids. CDR3 residues: CASSLGEGVNTEAFF.

The V gene is TRBV6-4, the J gene TRBJ2-1. The V gene's germline CDR1 is MRHNA and CDR2 SNTAGT. The CDR3 runs to 15 residues. The CDR3 region is CASSDSSGSPNEQFF.

The rearrangement joins TRBV25-1 to TRBJ1-3; TCRdb returns TRBD1, unconfirmable since there is no DNA. This CDR3 is built from 16 residues. Germline values: CDR1 MGHDK, CDR2 SYGVNS. The CDR3 loop reads CASSELYRSEGNTIYF.

The chain combines TRBV29-1 with TRBJ2-5; the D call of TRBD1 rests on TCRdb alone, since no DNA is present to check it. Germline CDR1 and CDR2: SQVTM and ANQGSEA. The CDR3 is made up of 12 amino acids. This chain's CDR3 is CSGDGGAETQYF.

The chain is built from TRBV9 and TRBJ1-3. The CDR3 covers 12 residues. Germline V gene data show CDR1 as SGDLS and CDR2 as YYNGEE. This CDR3 reads CASSGDGQTIYF. Full variable domain (rest looked up from reference TRBV9 and TRBJ1-3): DSGVTQTPKHLITATGQRVTLRCSPRSGDLSVYWYQQSLDQGLQFLIQYYNGEERAKGNILERFSAQQFPDLHSELNLSSLELGDSALYFCASSGDGQTIYFGEGSWLTVV.

J is TRBJ2-5 and V is TRBV20-1; TCRdb returns TRBD2, unconfirmable since there is no DNA. Per germline, CDR1 DFQATT and CDR2 SNEGSKA (reference sequence). This CDR3 is built from 17 residues. The CDR3 is CSAESPLAGAPGETQYF.

The rearrangement joins TRBV29-1 to TRBJ2-1. The CDR3 covers 11 residues. Germline lookup yields CDR1 SQVTM and CDR2 ANQGSEA. The CDR3 sequence: CSVLYYNEQFF.

The V and J genes are TRBV5-4 and TRBJ2-7. Germline values: CDR1 SGHNT, CDR2 YYREEE (reference sequence). This CDR3 contains 11 residues. CDR3 sequence: CASSLMGEQYF.

This chain's CDR3 is CATPKSNLAKNIQYF. The chain recombines TRBV10-3 with TRBJ2-4. The germline V gene has CDR1 ENHRY and CDR2 SYGVKD. This CDR3 has 15 amino acids.

The chain is built from TRBV6-4 and TRBJ2-1; the TRBD2 assignment by TCRdb is unverifiable without DNA. Per germline, CDR1 MRHNA and CDR2 SNTAGT. This CDR3 region has 14 residues. The CDR3 reads CASSETGEADEQFF.

This rearrangement joins TRBV12-3 or TRBV12-4 to TRBJ1-5; TCRdb's D call of TRBD1 is untestable without DNA. The CDR3 is 15 residues long. The CDR3 loop reads CASRRRDRANQPQHF.